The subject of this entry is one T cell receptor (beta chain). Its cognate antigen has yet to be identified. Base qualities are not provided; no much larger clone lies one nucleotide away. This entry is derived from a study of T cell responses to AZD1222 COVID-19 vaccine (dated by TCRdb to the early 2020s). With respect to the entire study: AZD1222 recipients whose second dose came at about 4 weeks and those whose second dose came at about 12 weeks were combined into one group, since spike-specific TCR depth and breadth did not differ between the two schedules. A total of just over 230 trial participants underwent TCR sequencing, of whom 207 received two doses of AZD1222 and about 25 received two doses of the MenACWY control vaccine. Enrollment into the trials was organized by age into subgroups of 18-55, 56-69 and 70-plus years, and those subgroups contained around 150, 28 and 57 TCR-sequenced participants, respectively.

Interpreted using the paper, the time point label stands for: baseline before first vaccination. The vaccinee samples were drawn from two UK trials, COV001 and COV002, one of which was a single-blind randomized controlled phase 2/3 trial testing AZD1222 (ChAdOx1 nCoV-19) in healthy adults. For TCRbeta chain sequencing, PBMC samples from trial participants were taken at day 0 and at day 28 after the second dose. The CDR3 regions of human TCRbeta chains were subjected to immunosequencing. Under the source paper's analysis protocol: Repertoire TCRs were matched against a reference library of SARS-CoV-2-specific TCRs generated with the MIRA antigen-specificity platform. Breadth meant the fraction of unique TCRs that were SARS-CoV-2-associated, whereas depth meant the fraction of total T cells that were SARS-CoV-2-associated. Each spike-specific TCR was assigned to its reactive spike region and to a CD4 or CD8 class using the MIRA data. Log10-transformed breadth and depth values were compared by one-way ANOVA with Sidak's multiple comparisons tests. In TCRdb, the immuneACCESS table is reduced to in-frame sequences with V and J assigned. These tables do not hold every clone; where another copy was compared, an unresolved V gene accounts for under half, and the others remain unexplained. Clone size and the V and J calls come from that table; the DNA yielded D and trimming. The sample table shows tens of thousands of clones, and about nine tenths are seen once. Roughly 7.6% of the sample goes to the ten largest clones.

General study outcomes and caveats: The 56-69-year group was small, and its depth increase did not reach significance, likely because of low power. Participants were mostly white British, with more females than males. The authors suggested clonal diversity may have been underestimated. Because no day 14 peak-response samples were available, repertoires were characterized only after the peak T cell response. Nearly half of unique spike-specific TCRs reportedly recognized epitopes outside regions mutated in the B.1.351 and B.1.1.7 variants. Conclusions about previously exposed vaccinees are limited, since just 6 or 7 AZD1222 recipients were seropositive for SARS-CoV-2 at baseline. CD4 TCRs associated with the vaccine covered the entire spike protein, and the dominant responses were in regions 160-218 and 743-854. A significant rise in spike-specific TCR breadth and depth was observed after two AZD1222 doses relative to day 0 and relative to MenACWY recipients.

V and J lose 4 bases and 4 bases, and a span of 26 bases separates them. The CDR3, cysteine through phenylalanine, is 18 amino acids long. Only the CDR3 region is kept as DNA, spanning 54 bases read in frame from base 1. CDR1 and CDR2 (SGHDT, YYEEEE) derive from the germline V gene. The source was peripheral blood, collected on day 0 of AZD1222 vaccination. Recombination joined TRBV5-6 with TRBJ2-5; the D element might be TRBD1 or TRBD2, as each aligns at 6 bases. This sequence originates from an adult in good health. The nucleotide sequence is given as TGTGCCAGCAGCCCAGGGCCGGGGGCCGTCGTTGGGAGAGAGACCCAGTACTTC. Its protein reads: CASSPGPGAVVGRETQYF.